Below are 20 T cell receptor beta chains sequenced from a single sample in a study of blood T cell repertoires in COVID-19. Some clones are missing from TCRdb's copy, which holds only in-frame ones; the method was immunoSEQ multiplex PCR. The sample consists of about 99,000 clones, 90% to 95% of them appearing once. The material sequenced was peripheral blood. The source of these receptors is a human donor in a cohort sampled during active COVID-19.

This clone was observed once. This rearrangement joins TRBV5-6 to TRBJ1-1; a possible D gene is TRBD1 (5 bases). The length of the CDR3 is 13 residues. The V end lost 5 bases, the J end lost 2 bases, and 10 bases lay between the germline ends. CDR1 is SGHDT and CDR2 is YYEEEE in the germline V gene. CDR3 loop: CASRDRVNTEAFF. The DNA of the CDR3 is TGTGCCAGCAGAGACAGAGTTAACACTGAAGCTTTCTTT. The variable domain in full, completed from reference TRBV5-6 and TRBJ1-1, reads DAGVTQSPTHLIKTRGQQVTLRCSPKSGHDTVSWYQQALGQGPQFIFQYYEEEERQRGNFPDRFSGHQFPNYSSELNVNALLLGDSALYLCASRDRVNTEAFFGQGTRLTVV.

This clone turned up a few times. The chain uses TRBV4-1 and TRBJ2-1, with D tentatively TRBD2 (6 bases). The CDR3 contains 15 residues. The ends were cut back, 1 base at V and 6 bases at J, with 13 bases in the middle. Germline CDR1 and CDR2: MGHRA and YSYEKL. In DNA, the CDR3 is TGCGCCAGCAGCCAAGGTGTCGGGCGGGGCAATGAGCAGTTCTTC. Residues: CASSQGVGRGNEQFF.

The rearrangement joins TRBV5-5 to TRBJ2-7; 10 bases match TRBD2. Germline values: CDR1 SGHKS, CDR2 YYEKEE (reference sequence). Trimming removed 1 base from V and 0 bases from J; junction bases left unmatched: 1. The CDR3 spans 15 residues. CDR3 residues: CASSLSGGGSYEQYF. The CDR3 bases are TGTGCCAGCAGCTTGAGCGGGGGGGGCTCCTACGAGCAGTACTTC.

The V gene is TRBV19, the J gene TRBJ1-6; tentatively, D is TRBD1 (6 bases). This CDR3 is 14 amino acids long. V was cut by 3 bases and J by 6 bases, with 9 bases left in between. The germline V gene has CDR1 LNHDA and CDR2 SQIVND (reference sequence). CDR3 sequence: CASSIYRANSPLHF. The CDR3 region has the DNA TGTGCCAGTAGTATCTACAGGGCTAATTCACCCCTCCACTTT.

This clone has just one count. The DNA of the CDR3 is TGTGCCAGCAGCCCTTGGACTAGCGGGACGCTGGAGACCCAGTACTTC. Its translation is CASSPWTSGTLETQYF. V usage is TRBV7-2 and J usage is TRBJ2-5, with 12 bases matching TRBD2. The CDR3 has 16 residues. Unmatched junction bases numbered 9, after V lost 5 bases and J lost 5 bases. CDR1 is SGHTA and CDR2 is FQGNSA in the germline V gene.

V usage is TRBV6-5 and J usage is TRBJ2-4; tentatively, D is TRBD2 (6 bases). The CDR3 contains 15 residues. V dropped 1 base and J dropped 5 bases, with 12 bases sitting between them. Germline CDR1 is MNHEY and CDR2 is SVGAGI. CDR3 DNA: TGTGCCAGCAGTTACTTGGTGGGGGGAGAAAACATTCAGTACTTC. It is translated as CASSYLVGGENIQYF.

This rearrangement joins TRBV3-1 (or the pseudogene TRBV3-2) to TRBJ1-1; TRBD1 matches at 8 bases. The trim removed 0 bases at V and 5 bases at J, leaving 14 bases unmatched. The CDR3 covers 18 residues. Germline CDR1 and CDR2: LGHDT and YNNKEL (reference sequence). The CDR3 sequence is CASSQEATGTGGRTEAFF. For the CDR3, the DNA is TGTGCCAGCAGCCAAGAAGCCACAGGGACAGGAGGACGGACTGAAGCTTTCTTT.

This clone was picked up a small number of times. The rearrangement links TRBV7-3 to TRBJ2-3; TRBD1 matches at 7 bases. J gave up 0 bases and V 5 bases, and 8 bases lay outside the gene matches. Germline V gives CDR1 SGHTA, CDR2 FQGTGA. The CDR3 runs 16 residues. This CDR3 is CASSLIPGQSTDTQYF. The CDR3 nucleotides are TGTGCCAGCAGCCTCATACCGGGACAGAGCACAGATACGCAGTATTTT. Full variable domain (rest looked up from reference TRBV7-3 and TRBJ2-3): GAGVSQTPSNKVTEKGKYVELRCDPISGHTALYWYRQSLGQGPEFLIYFQGTGAADDSGLPNDRFFAVRPEGSVSTLKIQRTERGDSAVYLCASSLIPGQSTDTQYFGPGTRLTVL.

The chain joins TRBV5-5 to TRBJ2-2, with D maybe TRBD2 (6 bases). The germline V gene has CDR1 SGHKS and CDR2 YYEKEE (reference sequence). The V end was cut by 0 bases, the J end by 8 bases, with 14 bases between. CDR3 length: 15 amino acids. In nucleotides, the CDR3 is TGTGCCAGCAGCTTGGGACACGGGGGAGTTGGGGAGCTGTTTTTT. This gives the protein CASSLGHGGVGELFF. Using reference TRBV5-5 and TRBJ2-2 for the parts outside the CDR3, the full variable domain is DAGVTQSPTHLIKTRGQQVTLRCSPISGHKSVSWYQQVLGQGPQFIFQYYEKEERGRGNFPDRFSARQFPNYSSELNVNALLLGDSALYLCASSLGHGGVGELFFGEGSRLTVL.

This chain uses TRBV6-5 with TRBJ1-1, with D maybe TRBD1 (5 bases). V lost 6 bases and J lost 1, with 9 bases in between. CDR3 length: 13 amino acids. From germline, CDR1 is MNHEY and CDR2 SVGAGI. The CDR3 DNA follows: TGTGCCAGCAGGGTTACAGGGAACACTGAAGCTTTCTTT. Its translation: CASRVTGNTEAFF.

The chain recombines TRBV19 with TRBJ1-2; D is unclear. CDR3 length equals 15 residues. Germline V lookup: CDR1 LNHDA, CDR2 SQIVND (reference sequence). Deletions cut 7 bases from V and 0 bases from J, with 15 bases between. CDR3 in amino acids: CASTLRVHPNYGYTF. DNA of the CDR3: TGTGCCAGTACATTGAGGGTCCACCCTAACTATGGCTACACCTTC.

The chain has TRBV4-1 and TRBJ1-1; 8 nucleotides match TRBD1. The ends lost 0 bases at V and 0 bases at J; junction bases unmatched: 3. The CDR3 has 16 amino acids. Germline lookup yields CDR1 MGHRA and CDR2 YSYEKL. The CDR3 reads CASSQDGTGMNTEAFF. The CDR3 nucleotides are TGCGCCAGCAGCCAAGACGGGACAGGAATGAACACTGAAGCTTTCTTT.

This chain uses TRBV3-1 (or the pseudogene TRBV3-2) with TRBJ1-2, with TRBD1 identical over 9 bases. The CDR3 totals 14 residues. Germline loops: CDR1 LGHDT, CDR2 YNNKEL (reference sequence). With 1 base clipped from V and 7 bases from J, the junction kept 4 bases outside the gene matches. The CDR3 nucleotides read TGTGCCAGCAGCCAAGGGACAGGGGAACGTGGCTACACCTTC. As protein: CASSQGTGERGYTF.

CDR3 coding DNA: TGTGCCAGCAGTTTATCTCTAGCCCATGCCTACAATGAGCAGTTCTTC. Translated: CASSLSLAHAYNEQFF. V gene TRBV27 combines with J gene TRBJ2-1; D is possibly TRBD2 (5 bases). The CDR3 loop spans 16 amino acids. V shed 0 bases and J shed 2 bases, with 11 bases lying between them. Germline CDR1 MNHEY, CDR2 SMNVEV (reference sequence).

V and J are TRBV7-2 and TRBJ2-2; no reliable D call. Germline CDR1 SGHTA, CDR2 FQGNSA. The V gene lost 5 bases and the J gene lost 1 base, with 8 bases spanning the gap. This CDR3 comprises 14 residues. The CDR3 DNA reads TGTGCCAGCAGCCAGACTTTGAACACCGGGGAGCTGTTTTTT. It codes for CASSQTLNTGELFF.

The CDR3 protein is CATSRVGRVDSPLHF. In DNA form, the CDR3 reads TGTGCCACCAGCAGAGTGGGCAGAGTGGATTCACCCCTCCACTTT. The chain uses TRBV15 and TRBJ1-6, with D uncertain. In germline, CDR1 is LNHNV, CDR2 YYDKDF (reference sequence). The CDR3 covers 15 residues. Trimming left V 1 base short and J 8 bases short, with 12 bases between.

The gene calls are TRBV6-5 and TRBJ2-1; possibly TRBD1 for D (5 bases). V was trimmed by 2 bases and J by 7 bases, leaving 9 bases between them. Per the germline V gene, CDR1 is MNHEY and CDR2 is SVGAGI. This CDR3 contains 13 residues. The CDR3 region is CASSYIKGNEQFF. CDR3 in DNA: TGTGCCAGCAGTTACATTAAGGGGAATGAGCAGTTCTTC.

The V gene is TRBV19, the J gene TRBJ2-5; 13 positions agree with TRBD2. Germline assignment: CDR1 LNHDA and CDR2 SQIVND (reference sequence). This CDR3 comprises 14 residues. V lost 2 bases and J lost 7; bases outside the gene matches: 1. In nucleotides, the CDR3 is TGTGCCAGTAGTATAACTAGCGGGGGGGCGACCCAGTACTTC. Translation: CASSITSGGATQYF.

The chain uses TRBV9 and TRBJ2-2, with 8 bases matching TRBD2. Germline V gives CDR1 SGDLS, CDR2 YYNGEE. This CDR3 spans 15 amino acids. Unmatched junction bases numbered 4, after V lost 4 bases and J lost 2 bases. CDR3 in amino acids: CASSFTSGNTGELFF. The CDR3 DNA reads TGTGCCAGCAGCTTCACTAGCGGAAACACCGGGGAGCTGTTTTTT.

The CDR3 loop reads CASSWLGGEQSGETQYF. In nucleotides, the CDR3 is TGCGCCAGCAGCTGGCTCGGGGGGGAGCAGAGTGGAGAGACCCAGTACTTC. The J gene is TRBJ2-5, the V gene TRBV5-1; TRBD2 matches at 8 bases. CDR1 and CDR2 from the germline V gene are SGHRS and YFSETQ. Trimming took 3 bases from V and 4 from J; bases not matched to a gene: 14. The CDR3 is 17 residues long.